The clone carrying this T cell receptor (beta chain) was found a few times. Its antigen is as yet unknown. This specimen belongs to a study of T-cell memory formation after mild COVID-19. Whole-study context: The study found TCR clusters largely donor specific.

Notes on the study in general: Detection of some responders pre-infection suggested pre-existing cross-reactive memory T cells participated. Researchers report contracting CD4+ clones mostly in CM and EM, with CD8+ clones in EMRA.

CDR1 is SGDLS, CDR2 YYNGEE, per germline. Trimming removed 0 bases at V and 2 bases at J, with 10 bases between. The CDR3 contains 15 residues. Barcoded TCR alpha and TCR beta cDNA libraries with UMIs came from 5'RACE using constant-segment primers. TCRdb re-called the 5' RACE reads with MiXCR, one entry per CDR3 protein. Of about 240,000 distinct CDR3 sequences in the sample, approximately 9% are singletons; the top ten hold 22%. Sample: PBMCs or a T cell subset sorted from them (not recorded which). The TCR was taken from a young man who had mild COVID-19 (a few samples of this study predate the infection). Cell type and time point are not known. The chain is built from TRBV9 and TRBJ2-3; D is possibly TRBD2 (6 bases). CDR3 amino acids: CASSVAPGLTDTQYF. The CDR3 bases are TGTGCCAGCAGCGTAGCTCCGGGACTCACAGATACGCAGTATTTT.